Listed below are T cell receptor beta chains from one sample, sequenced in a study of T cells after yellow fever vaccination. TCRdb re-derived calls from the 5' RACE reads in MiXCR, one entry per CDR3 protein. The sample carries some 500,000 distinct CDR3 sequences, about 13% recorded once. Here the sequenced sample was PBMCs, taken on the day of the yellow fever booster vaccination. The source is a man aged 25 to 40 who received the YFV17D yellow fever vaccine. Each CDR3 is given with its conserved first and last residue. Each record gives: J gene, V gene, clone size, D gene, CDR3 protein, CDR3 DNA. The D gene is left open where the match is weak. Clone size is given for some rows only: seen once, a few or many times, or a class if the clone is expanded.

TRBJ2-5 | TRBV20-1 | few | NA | CSASWETQYF | TGCAGTGCTAGTTGGGAGACCCAGTACTTC
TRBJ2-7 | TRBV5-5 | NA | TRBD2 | CASRQIAGGWEQYF | TGTGCCAGCAGACAAATAGCGGGAGGCTGGGAGCAGTACTTC
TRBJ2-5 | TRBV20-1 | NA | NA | CSASGSRGVETQYF | TGCAGTGCTAGCGGGAGTCGGGGAGTGGAGACCCAGTACTTC
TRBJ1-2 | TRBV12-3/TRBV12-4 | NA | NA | CASTNGDYGYTF | TGTGCCAGCACAAACGGGGACTATGGCTACACCTTC
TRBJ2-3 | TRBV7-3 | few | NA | CASSLSGTPTTDTQYF | TGTGCCAGCAGCTTGAGTGGGACACCAACCACAGATACGCAGTATTTT
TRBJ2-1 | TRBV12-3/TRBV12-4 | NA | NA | CASSSVDEQFF | TGTGCCAGCAGTTCGGTAGACGAGCAGTTCTTC
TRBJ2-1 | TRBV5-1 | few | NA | CASSSEPGAYNEQFF | TGCGCCAGCAGCTCGGAGCCTGGCGCCTACAATGAGCAGTTCTTC
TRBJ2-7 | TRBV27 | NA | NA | CASSSQGRNEQYF | TGTGCCAGCAGTTCCCAGGGCCGGAACGAGCAGTACTTC
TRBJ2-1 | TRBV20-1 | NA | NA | CSAPGSHYGHNEQFF | TGCAGTGCTCCGGGATCCCATTATGGTCACAATGAGCAGTTCTTC
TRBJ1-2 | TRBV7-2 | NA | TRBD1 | CASSSGQANGYTF | TGTGCCAGCAGCTCCGGACAGGCTAATGGCTACACCTTC
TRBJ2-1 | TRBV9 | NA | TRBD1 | CASSVVGQGYNNEQFF | TGTGCCAGCAGCGTAGTGGGACAGGGGTATAACAATGAGCAGTTCTTC
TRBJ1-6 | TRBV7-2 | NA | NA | CASSANRNSPLHF | TGTGCCAGCAGCGCAAACAGGAATTCACCCCTCCACTTT
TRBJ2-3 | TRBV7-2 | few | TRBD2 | CASSPGGPGDTQYF | TGTGCCAGCAGCCCGGGAGGGCCGGGAGATACGCAGTATTTT
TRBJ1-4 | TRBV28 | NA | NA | CASSFPQKRAEKLFF | TGTGCCAGCAGTTTTCCTCAAAAAAGGGCCGAAAAACTGTTTTTT
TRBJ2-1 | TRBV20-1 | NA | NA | CCAPTEGGRDNEQFF | TGCTGTGCTCCAACCGAAGGAGGTCGGGACAATGAGCAGTTCTTC
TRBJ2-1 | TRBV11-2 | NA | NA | CASSFGLGGNNEPFF | TGTGCCAGCAGCTTCGGACTAGGGGGTAACAATGAGCCGTTCTTC
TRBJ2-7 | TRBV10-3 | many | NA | CAISEGTVSSYEQYF | TGTGCCATCAGTGAGGGGACCGTAAGCTCCTACGAGCAGTACTTC
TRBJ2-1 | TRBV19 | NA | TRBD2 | CASTQTSGLYNEQFF | TGTGCCAGTACCCAAACTAGCGGACTTTACAATGAGCAGTTCTTC
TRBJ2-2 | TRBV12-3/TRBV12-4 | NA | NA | CASSFAQGPWDTGELFF | TGTGCCAGCAGTTTCGCCCAGGGACCTTGGGACACCGGGGAGCTGTTTTTT
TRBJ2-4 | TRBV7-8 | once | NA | CASSSTGFGIQYF | TGTGCCAGCAGCTCTACAGGGTTCGGCATTCAGTACTTC
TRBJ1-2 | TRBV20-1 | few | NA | CSASLSGYGYTF | TGCAGTGCTAGCCTCTCCGGCTATGGCTACACCTTC
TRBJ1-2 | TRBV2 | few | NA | CASSERWWLRYGYTF | TGTGCCAGCAGTGAAAGGTGGTGGCTGCGCTATGGCTACACCTTC
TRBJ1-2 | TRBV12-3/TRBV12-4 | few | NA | CASSLGGYYGYTF | TGTGCCAGCAGTTTGGGCGGTTACTATGGCTACACCTTC
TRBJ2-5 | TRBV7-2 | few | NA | CASSPRPPQETQYF | TGTGCCAGCAGCCCTCGACCGCCCCAAGAGACCCAGTACTTC
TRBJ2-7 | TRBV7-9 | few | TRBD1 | CASSFSPTGVISYEQYF | TGTGCCAGCAGCTTTAGTCCGACAGGGGTGATATCCTACGAGCAGTACTTC
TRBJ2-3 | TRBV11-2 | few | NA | CASSLGGLGVFGTDTQYF | TGTGCCAGCAGCTTAGGCGGGCTAGGGGTGTTCGGCACAGATACGCAGTATTTT
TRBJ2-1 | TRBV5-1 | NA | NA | CASSDPVYNEQFF | TGCGCCAGCAGCGACCCGGTCTACAATGAGCAGTTCTTC
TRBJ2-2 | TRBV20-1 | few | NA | CSVVDSNTGELFF | TGCAGTGTAGTGGATTCGAACACCGGGGAGCTGTTTTTT
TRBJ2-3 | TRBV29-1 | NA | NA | CSVETRLVTDTQYF | TGCAGCGTTGAAACCAGATTAGTCACAGATACGCAGTATTTT
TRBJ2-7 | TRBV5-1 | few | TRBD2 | CASSPTSGRAGEQYF | TGCGCCAGCAGCCCGACTAGCGGGAGGGCCGGGGAGCAGTACTTC
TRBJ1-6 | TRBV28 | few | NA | CASSPLQGRDSPLHF | TGTGCCAGCAGTCCTCTCCAGGGGAGGGATTCACCCCTCCACTTT
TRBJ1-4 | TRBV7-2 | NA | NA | CASSPYNEKLFF | TGTGCCAGCAGCCCCTATAATGAAAAACTGTTTTTT
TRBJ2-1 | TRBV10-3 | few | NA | CATGGNEQFF | TGTGCTACCGGAGGCAATGAGCAGTTCTTC
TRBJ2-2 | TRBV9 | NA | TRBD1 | CASSVSVTGRSGELFF | TGTGCCAGCAGCGTATCTGTGACAGGGAGATCCGGGGAGCTGTTTTTT
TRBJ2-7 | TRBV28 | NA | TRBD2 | CASSLDSGRDSYEQYF | TGTGCCAGCAGTTTAGATAGCGGGAGGGATAGCTACGAGCAGTACTTC
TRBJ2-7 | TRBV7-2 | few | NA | CASSSSLTLNGEQYF | TGTGCCAGCAGCTCCTCCTTAACCTTGAACGGCGAGCAGTACTTC
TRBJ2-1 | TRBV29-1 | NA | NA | CSVEVNLGNEQFF | TGCAGCGTTGAAGTAAACCTGGGCAATGAGCAGTTCTTC
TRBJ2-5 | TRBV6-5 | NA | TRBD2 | CASSYSIAGVGWETQYF | TGTGCCAGCAGTTACTCGATTGCGGGAGTAGGCTGGGAGACCCAGTACTTC
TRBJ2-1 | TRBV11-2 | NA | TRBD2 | CASSLVALAERPSSYNEQFF | TGTGCCAGCAGCTTAGTTGCACTAGCGGAACGACCAAGCTCCTACAATGAGCAGTTCTTC
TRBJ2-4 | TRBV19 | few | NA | CASSIANIQYF | TGTGCCAGTAGTATTGCAAACATTCAGTACTTC
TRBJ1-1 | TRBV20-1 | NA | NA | CSARRRATGMNTEAFF | TGCAGTGCTAGACGACGAGCGACAGGCATGAACACTGAAGCTTTCTTT
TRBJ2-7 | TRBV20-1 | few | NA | CSALRYEQYF | TGCAGTGCTCTACGGTACGAGCAGTACTTC
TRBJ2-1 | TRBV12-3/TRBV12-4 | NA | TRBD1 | CASSWDSPFLHNEQFF | TGTGCCAGCAGTTGGGACAGTCCCTTCCTCCACAATGAGCAGTTCTTC
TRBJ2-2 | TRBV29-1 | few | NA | CSVGVGTGELFF | TGCAGCGTGGGAGTTGGGACCGGGGAGCTGTTTTTT
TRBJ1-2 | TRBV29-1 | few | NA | CSVEKGNYGYTF | TGCAGCGTTGAAAAGGGAAACTATGGCTACACCTTC
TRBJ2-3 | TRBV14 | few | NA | CASSQVGAGKLFATDTQYF | TGTGCCAGCAGCCAAGTAGGGGCAGGAAAACTTTTCGCCACAGATACGCAGTATTTT
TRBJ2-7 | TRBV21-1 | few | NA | CASSKGSRGPPPLEQYF | TGTGCCAGCAGCAAGGGCTCCAGGGGCCCTCCTCCTCTCGAGCAGTACTTC
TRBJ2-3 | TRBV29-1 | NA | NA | CSVDGSLTDTQYF | TGCAGCGTTGACGGATCGCTCACAGATACGCAGTATTTT
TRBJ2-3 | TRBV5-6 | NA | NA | CASSFGGRVGTDTQYF | TGTGCCAGCAGCTTTGGAGGCCGGGTCGGCACAGATACGCAGTATTTT
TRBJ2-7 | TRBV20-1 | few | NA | CSARAEGYEQYF | TGCAGTGCTAGAGCCGAAGGGTACGAGCAGTACTTC